This T cell receptor (beta chain) came from a study of T cells after yellow fever vaccination. There are many counts of this clonotype. Its antigen is not identified. TCRdb reprocessed the 5' RACE reads via MiXCR and lists one record per CDR3 protein. The data contain more than 300,000 distinct CDR3 sequences, approximately 11% of them seen just once; the ten biggest clones take up 3% to 3.5%. Study conclusions and caveats: Clonotypes shared by both compartments, CD4 and CD8, made up a small share.

This CDR3 region has 13 residues. V gave up 6 bases and J gave up 4 bases, with 10 bases separating them. The V call is TRBV12-3 or TRBV12-4, the J call TRBJ1-5, with D hard to call. The source of this sequence is a man between 18 and 29 years old who received the YFV17D yellow fever vaccine. The sample in question was CD4+ T cells sorted from PBMCs, obtained 45 days after the yellow fever booster vaccination. The CDR3 here is CASRERGNQPQHF. Written as DNA, the CDR3 is TGTGCCAGCAGAGAGCGGGGAAATCAGCCCCAGCATTTT.